Following are 10 T cell receptor beta chains from one sample sequenced in a study of control samples from healthy donors and cancer patients. Sequencing used immunoSEQ multiplex PCR; TCRdb keeps in-frame clones, though not all of them. The sample shows approximately 17,000 clones, roughly nine tenths of them seen only once. Sequenced sample: PBMCs. These TCRs come from a man in his 60s with head and neck cancer.

The rearrangement uses TRBV7-2 and TRBJ2-7; perhaps TRBD1 as D (6 bases). Germline V gene data show CDR1 as SGHTA and CDR2 as FQGNSA. Trimming left V 4 bases short and J 1 base short, with 20 bases between. This CDR3 has 17 amino acids. CDR3: CASSSNTGTPMSYEQYF. The CDR3 coding sequence is TGTGCCAGCAGCTCCAACACCGGGACACCCATGTCCTACGAGCAGTACTTC.

The gene calls are TRBV6-1 and TRBJ2-5; a weak D match, TRBD1 (5 bases). The CDR3 is 14 amino acids. Germline values: CDR1 MNHNS, CDR2 SASEGT. V was clipped by 2 bases and J by 4 bases, with 11 bases between them. CDR3 loop: CASSETSRGETQYF. CDR3 DNA: TGTGCCAGCAGTGAAACATCTAGGGGAGAGACCCAGTACTTC.

The rearrangement joins TRBV20-1 to TRBJ2-7; TRBD1 is a possible D gene (5 bases). Trimming shortened V by 5 bases and J by 4 bases, and 9 bases separated the two germline ends. The CDR3 loop spans 11 amino acids. CDR1 and CDR2 from the germline V gene are DFQATT and SNEGSKA (reference sequence). The CDR3: CSALRGYEQYF. CDR3 DNA sequence: TGCAGTGCTTTAAGGGGTTACGAGCAGTACTTC.

The DNA for the CDR3 is TGTGCCAGCAGTCTTAGGGGTCCCGGGGAGCTGTTTTTT. Translation: CASSLRGPGELFF. J is TRBJ2-2 and V is TRBV6-5; tentative D call: TRBD1 (5 bases). With 5 bases removed from V and 6 bases from J, the gap between germline ends came to 10 bases. Germline values: CDR1 MNHEY, CDR2 SVGAGI. The CDR3 is 13 amino acids.

The chain joins TRBV3-1 (or the pseudogene TRBV3-2) to TRBJ1-2; 7 nucleotides line up with TRBD1. Germline CDR1 reads LGHDT; CDR2 reads YNNKEL (reference sequence). The CDR3 consists of 15 residues. V trimming: 1 base; J trimming: 3 bases; junction bases outside the gene matches: 5. The CDR3 sequence: CASSQGADRDYGYTF. The DNA of the CDR3 is TGTGCCAGCAGCCAAGGAGCCGACAGGGACTATGGCTACACCTTC.

The chain recombines TRBV18 with TRBJ2-7, with TRBD1 matching over 8 bases. The CDR3 totals 14 residues. Germline V gives CDR1 KGHSH, CDR2 LQKENI. J lost 4 bases, V lost 5 bases, and 7 bases had no gene match. DNA for the CDR3: TGTGCCAGCTCAGAACCCGGGACAGGTTACGAGCAGTACTTC. Translated: CASSEPGTGYEQYF.

This clone was seen a single time. The chain recombines TRBV4-2 with TRBJ2-7; 10 nucleotides match TRBD1. J lost 4 bases, V lost 5 bases, and 8 bases had no gene match. The CDR3 is made up of 15 amino acids. The germline V gene has CDR1 LGHNA and CDR2 YNFKEQ. CDR3 loop: CASSFGGTGEYEQYF. The CDR3 nucleotides are TGTGCCAGCAGCTTCGGGGGGACAGGGGAGTACGAGCAGTACTTC.

The CDR3 DNA reads TGTGCCAGCATCCGGTCGGGGAACTCCTACAATGAGCAGTTCTTC. This translates into CASIRSGNSYNEQFF. V gene TRBV2 combines with J gene TRBJ2-1, with D possibly matching TRBD2 (5 bases). The CDR3 totals 15 residues. Germline CDR1 SNHLY, CDR2 FYNNEI. V was pared by 7 bases and J by 0 bases, with 13 bases between.

CDR3 in amino acids: CASSSTGYEQYF. The CDR3 DNA reads as TGTGCCAGCAGTTCGACAGGGTACGAGCAGTACTTC. The chain couples TRBV12-3 or TRBV12-4 to TRBJ2-7; TRBD1 matches at 7 bases. This CDR3 spans 12 amino acids. V lost 4 bases and J lost 4; bases outside the gene matches: 1.

The J gene is TRBJ1-2, the V gene TRBV2, with TRBD1 identical over 11 bases. The CDR3 totals 14 residues. Germline CDR1 reads SNHLY; CDR2 reads FYNNEI. V lost 6 bases to trimming and J lost 8 bases; unmatched junction nucleotides: 8. The CDR3 here is CASSWDRGIGGYTF. CDR3 sequence (DNA): TGTGCCAGCAGCTGGGACAGGGGGATTGGGGGCTACACCTTC.